These T cell receptor beta chains were read from a single sample in a study of blood T cell repertoires in COVID-19. Clones were read by immunoSEQ multiplex PCR, and TCRdb kept only the in-frame ones, dropping some. The table shows 200,000 to 250,000 clones, with 80% to 90% occurring only once. Specimen: peripheral blood. The receptor set was obtained from a man between 50 and 59 years old with acute or convalescent COVID-19. Both conserved end residues are part of each CDR3. The order of the fields is V gene, clone size, J gene, D gene, CDR3 protein, CDR3 DNA. D genes are given only for firm matches. A row's size may be missing; if present it is once, few, many or a size class.

v_call: TRBV19; clone_size: NA; j_call: TRBJ2-7; d_call: NA; cdr3_aa: CASSMYRAVHEQYF; cdr3_nt: TGTGCCAGTAGTATGTACAGGGCAGTCCACGAGCAGTACTTC
v_call: TRBV6-5; clone_size: NA; j_call: TRBJ2-6; d_call: NA; cdr3_aa: CASSYGQTGANVLTF; cdr3_nt: TGTGCCAGCAGTTACGGGCAGACAGGGGCCAACGTCCTGACTTTC
v_call: TRBV27; clone_size: NA; j_call: TRBJ1-2; d_call: TRBD1; cdr3_aa: CASSLTQGALYGYTF; cdr3_nt: TGTGCCAGCAGTTTAACACAGGGGGCCCTCTATGGCTACACCTTC
v_call: TRBV3-1/TRBV3-2; clone_size: NA; j_call: TRBJ1-5; d_call: NA; cdr3_aa: CASSQDLNQPQHF; cdr3_nt: TGTGCCAGCAGCCAAGATCTCAATCAGCCCCAGCATTTT
v_call: TRBV27; clone_size: NA; j_call: TRBJ1-4; d_call: NA; cdr3_aa: CASSLWLGGNEKLFF; cdr3_nt: TGTGCCAGCAGTTTATGGTTAGGGGGAAATGAAAAACTGTTTTTT
v_call: TRBV5-4; clone_size: NA; j_call: TRBJ2-3; d_call: NA; cdr3_aa: CASSSGKTRSTDTQYF; cdr3_nt: TGTGCCAGCAGCTCGGGGAAAACACGTAGCACAGATACGCAGTATTTT
v_call: TRBV3-1/TRBV3-2; clone_size: NA; j_call: TRBJ1-2; d_call: TRBD1; cdr3_aa: CASSQEYGQGVYGYTF; cdr3_nt: TGTGCCAGCAGCCAAGAATACGGACAGGGAGTCTACGGCTACACCTTC
v_call: TRBV18; clone_size: NA; j_call: TRBJ1-2; d_call: TRBD1; cdr3_aa: CASSPRTGEFNYGYTF; cdr3_nt: TGTGCCAGCTCACCAAGGACAGGGGAGTTTAACTATGGCTACACCTTC
v_call: TRBV30; clone_size: NA; j_call: TRBJ1-3; d_call: NA; cdr3_aa: CAWSVQAGNTIYF; cdr3_nt: TGTGCCTGGAGTGTACAGGCTGGAAACACCATATATTTT
v_call: TRBV5-1; clone_size: NA; j_call: TRBJ1-2; d_call: NA; cdr3_aa: CASSLAGGIQGYTF; cdr3_nt: TGCGCCAGCAGCTTGGCCGGCGGGATTCAAGGCTACACCTTC
v_call: TRBV18; clone_size: NA; j_call: TRBJ1-2; d_call: NA; cdr3_aa: CASSPPDGKRRYGYTF; cdr3_nt: TGTGCCAGCTCACCACCGGACGGGAAGCGCCGATATGGCTACACCTTC
v_call: TRBV5-1; clone_size: NA; j_call: TRBJ2-7; d_call: TRBD1; cdr3_aa: CASASADRGRMAYEQYF; cdr3_nt: TGCGCCAGCGCAAGCGCGGACAGGGGGAGAATGGCCTACGAGCAGTACTTC
v_call: TRBV6-2/TRBV6-3; clone_size: NA; j_call: TRBJ2-1; d_call: TRBD1; cdr3_aa: CASSPGTGETIYNEQFF; cdr3_nt: TGTGCCAGCAGCCCCGGGACAGGAGAGACGATCTACAATGAGCAGTTCTTC
v_call: TRBV5-1; clone_size: NA; j_call: TRBJ1-1; d_call: NA; cdr3_aa: CASSPSGDTEAFF; cdr3_nt: TGCGCCAGCAGCCCTAGCGGGGACACTGAAGCTTTCTTT
v_call: TRBV19; clone_size: NA; j_call: TRBJ1-1; d_call: NA; cdr3_aa: CASKAGYHTEAFF; cdr3_nt: TGTGCCAGTAAAGCGGGGTACCACACTGAAGCTTTCTTT
v_call: TRBV2; clone_size: NA; j_call: TRBJ1-2; d_call: NA; cdr3_aa: CASSVYRDSTF; cdr3_nt: TGTGCCAGCAGCGTCTACAGGGATAGCACCTTC
v_call: TRBV25-1; clone_size: NA; j_call: TRBJ1-6; d_call: NA; cdr3_aa: CASHGGFYNSPLHF; cdr3_nt: TGTGCCAGCCACGGGGGGTTCTATAATTCACCCCTCCACTTT
v_call: TRBV4-2; clone_size: NA; j_call: TRBJ1-2; d_call: TRBD1; cdr3_aa: CASSQDEGQSYYGYTF; cdr3_nt: TGTGCCAGCAGCCAAGATGAGGGACAGTCCTACTATGGCTACACCTTC
v_call: TRBV7-8; clone_size: NA; j_call: TRBJ1-5; d_call: TRBD1; cdr3_aa: CASSSGGQGAMSNQPQHF; cdr3_nt: TGTGCCAGCAGCTCCGGGGGACAGGGGGCGATGAGCAATCAGCCCCAGCATTTT
v_call: TRBV6-6; clone_size: NA; j_call: TRBJ1-1; d_call: NA; cdr3_aa: CASRSTGSIRNTEAFF; cdr3_nt: TGTGCCAGCAGATCTACAGGGAGTATACGGAACACTGAAGCTTTCTTT
v_call: TRBV5-6; clone_size: NA; j_call: TRBJ2-1; d_call: NA; cdr3_aa: CASSLLTIEQFF; cdr3_nt: TGTGCCAGCAGCTTGTTAACAATTGAGCAGTTCTTC
v_call: TRBV30; clone_size: NA; j_call: TRBJ1-5; d_call: NA; cdr3_aa: CAWSVEGVQPQHF; cdr3_nt: TGTGCCTGGAGTGTAGAGGGGGTTCAGCCCCAGCATTTT
v_call: TRBV2; clone_size: NA; j_call: TRBJ2-7; d_call: NA; cdr3_aa: CASSEARYEQYF; cdr3_nt: TGTGCCAGCAGTGAAGCGAGATACGAGCAGTACTTC
v_call: TRBV5-1; clone_size: NA; j_call: TRBJ2-6; d_call: TRBD1; cdr3_aa: CASSLGGTGTGLGWANVLTF; cdr3_nt: TGCGCCAGCAGCTTGGGAGGGACCGGGACAGGGTTAGGCTGGGCCAACGTCCTGACTTTC
v_call: TRBV5-4; clone_size: once; j_call: TRBJ2-1; d_call: TRBD2; cdr3_aa: CASSSGGSSYNEQFF; cdr3_nt: TGTGCCAGCAGCTCCGGGGGGAGCTCCTACAATGAGCAGTTCTTC
v_call: TRBV2; clone_size: NA; j_call: TRBJ2-7; d_call: TRBD1; cdr3_aa: CASSGRGIEQYF; cdr3_nt: TGTGCCAGCAGTGGCAGGGGGATCGAGCAGTACTTC
v_call: TRBV25-1; clone_size: once; j_call: TRBJ1-3; d_call: NA; cdr3_aa: CASSEYGSGNTIYF; cdr3_nt: TGTGCCAGCAGTGAGTACGGGAGTGGAAACACCATATATTTT
v_call: TRBV7-8; clone_size: NA; j_call: TRBJ1-2; d_call: NA; cdr3_aa: CASSPGLTGGYTF; cdr3_nt: TGTGCCAGCAGCCCGGGCCTTACAGGGGGCTACACCTTC
v_call: TRBV2; clone_size: few; j_call: TRBJ1-1; d_call: TRBD1; cdr3_aa: CASKDRGGVEAFF; cdr3_nt: TGTGCCAGCAAGGACAGGGGGGGAGTTGAAGCTTTCTTT
v_call: TRBV20-1; clone_size: NA; j_call: TRBJ1-5; d_call: NA; cdr3_aa: CSASNPNQPQHF; cdr3_nt: TGCAGTGCTAGTAATCCAAATCAGCCCCAGCATTTT
v_call: TRBV5-4; clone_size: NA; j_call: TRBJ2-1; d_call: TRBD1; cdr3_aa: CASSLGQGAYNEQFF; cdr3_nt: TGTGCCAGCAGCTTGGGGCAGGGGGCCTACAATGAGCAGTTCTTC
v_call: TRBV19; clone_size: NA; j_call: TRBJ2-6; d_call: NA; cdr3_aa: CASGQLSGANVLTF; cdr3_nt: TGTGCCAGTGGACAGCTCTCTGGGGCCAACGTCCTGACTTTC
v_call: TRBV4-1; clone_size: NA; j_call: TRBJ1-3; d_call: NA; cdr3_aa: CASSQDRLGNTIYF; cdr3_nt: TGCGCCAGCAGCCAAGATCGTTTGGGAAACACCATATATTTT
v_call: TRBV5-4; clone_size: NA; j_call: TRBJ2-1; d_call: NA; cdr3_aa: CASSLEWGPSGNEQFF; cdr3_nt: TGTGCCAGCAGCTTGGAATGGGGGCCGTCAGGCAATGAGCAGTTCTTC
v_call: TRBV12-3/TRBV12-4; clone_size: NA; j_call: TRBJ1-4; d_call: NA; cdr3_aa: CASSLTRSGELFF; cdr3_nt: TGTGCCAGCAGTTTAACGCGGTCCGGCGAACTGTTTTTT
v_call: TRBV30; clone_size: NA; j_call: TRBJ1-3; d_call: TRBD1; cdr3_aa: CAGTTGVGNTIYF; cdr3_nt: TGTGCCGGGACCACAGGGGTCGGAAACACCATATATTTT
v_call: TRBV5-4; clone_size: many; j_call: TRBJ1-2; d_call: NA; cdr3_aa: CASSLGGEAGGYTF; cdr3_nt: TGTGCCAGCAGCTTGGGGGGAGAGGCGGGTGGCTACACCTTC
v_call: TRBV5-1; clone_size: NA; j_call: TRBJ2-4; d_call: TRBD2; cdr3_aa: CASSPGLKAKNIQYF; cdr3_nt: TGCGCCAGCAGTCCGGGACTAAAAGCCAAAAACATTCAGTACTTC
v_call: TRBV24-1; clone_size: NA; j_call: TRBJ2-5; d_call: NA; cdr3_aa: CATKGDGETQYF; cdr3_nt: TGTGCCACCAAGGGGGACGGAGAGACCCAGTACTTC
v_call: TRBV5-1; clone_size: NA; j_call: TRBJ2-3; d_call: NA; cdr3_aa: CASSFDRTQYF; cdr3_nt: TGCGCCAGCAGCTTCGACAGAACGCAGTATTTT
v_call: TRBV7-9; clone_size: NA; j_call: TRBJ2-5; d_call: NA; cdr3_aa: CASSLSRAYQETQYF; cdr3_nt: TGTGCCAGCAGCTTAAGTCGAGCGTACCAAGAGACCCAGTACTTC
v_call: TRBV12-3/TRBV12-4; clone_size: NA; j_call: TRBJ1-2; d_call: NA; cdr3_aa: CASSFSRDYGYTF; cdr3_nt: TGTGCCAGCAGTTTTTCCAGGGACTATGGCTACACCTTC